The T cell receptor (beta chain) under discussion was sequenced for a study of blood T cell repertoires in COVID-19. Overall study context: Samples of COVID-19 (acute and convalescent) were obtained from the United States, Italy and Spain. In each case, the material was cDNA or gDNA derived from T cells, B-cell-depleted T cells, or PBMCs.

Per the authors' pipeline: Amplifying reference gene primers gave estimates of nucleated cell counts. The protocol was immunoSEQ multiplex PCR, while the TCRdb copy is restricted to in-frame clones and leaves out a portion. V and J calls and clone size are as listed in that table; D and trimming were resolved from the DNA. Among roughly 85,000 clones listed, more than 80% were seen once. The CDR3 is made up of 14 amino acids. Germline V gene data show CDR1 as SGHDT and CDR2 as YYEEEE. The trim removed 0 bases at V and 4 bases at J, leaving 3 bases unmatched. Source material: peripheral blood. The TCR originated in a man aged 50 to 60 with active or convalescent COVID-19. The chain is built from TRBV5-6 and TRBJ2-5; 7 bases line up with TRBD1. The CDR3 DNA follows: TGTGCCAGCAGCTTGGTAGGGGGCGCAGAGACCCAGTACTTC. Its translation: CASSLVGGAETQYF.